Presented here are 17 T cell receptor beta chains from one specimen sequenced in a study of T cells in Graves' hyperthyroidism and ophthalmopathy. RNA transcripts provided the source from which TCR beta CDR3 regions were amplified. HTBI primers drove first-round RT-PCR of the TCR CDR3. TCRdb reprocessed the multiplex PCR reads via MiXCR and lists one record per CDR3 protein. The sample lists around 350,000 distinct CDR3 sequences; 25% were seen once. The source material was blood. These receptors were collected from a man aged 45-65 years with Graves' hyperthyroidism.

This chain uses TRBV6-5 with TRBJ2-7; 10 bases map to TRBD2. Germline CDR1 MNHEY, CDR2 SVGAGI. The CDR3 sequence is 15 residues long. The J segment lost 5 bases and the V segment lost 1 base, leaving 5 bases of the junction unmatched. CDR3 nucleotide sequence: TGTGCCAGCAGTTACTTCCTAGCGGGAGTCCACGAGCAGTACTTC. Its protein product is CASSYFLAGVHEQYF.

The table lists this clonotype with a few counts. This chain uses TRBV29-1 with TRBJ2-1; 9 bases match TRBD2. Germline CDR1 and CDR2: SQVTM and ANQGSEA. V dropped 4 bases and J dropped 6; count of bases not matched to a gene: 1. The CDR3 has 12 residues. In nucleotides, the CDR3 is TGCAGCGTTGTGCGGGAGGGCAATGAGCAGTTCTTC. Its translation: CSVVREGNEQFF.

Ten or more counts support this clonotype. The genes are TRBV2 and TRBJ2-7; the D gene could be TRBD1 or TRBD2 (5 bases each). This CDR3 spans 14 amino acids. V lost 6 bases and J 7 bases, leaving 19 bases between the germline ends. CDR1 is SNHLY and CDR2 is FYNNEI in the germline V gene. The CDR3 protein is CASRNGAGFGEQYF. In nucleotides, the CDR3 is TGTGCCAGCAGAAACGGGGCAGGGTTTGGGGAGCAGTACTTC.

Many counts were recorded for this clonotype. This chain links TRBV7-3 with TRBJ2-1; weak D call: TRBD2 (5 bases). The CDR3 extends over 12 amino acids. Trimming left V 5 bases short and J 9 bases short, with 11 bases between. Germline values: CDR1 SGHTA, CDR2 FQGTGA. This CDR3 is CASSPDWGEQFF. In DNA form, the CDR3 reads TGTGCCAGCAGCCCGGACTGGGGTGAGCAGTTCTTC.

This clonotype appeared many times. The chain couples TRBV3-1 to TRBJ2-3, with 7 bases that match TRBD2. In germline, CDR1 is LGHDT, CDR2 YNNKEL (reference sequence). Unmatched junction bases numbered 3, after V lost 1 base and J lost 2 bases. This CDR3 comprises 15 residues. In nucleotides, the CDR3 is TGTGCCAGCAGCCAAGGAGCGGGGAACACAGATACGCAGTATTTT. This codes for CASSQGAGNTDTQYF.

The chain uses TRBV4-1 and TRBJ2-7; D remains ambiguous. There are 15 residues in the CDR3. Germline CDR1 and CDR2: MGHRA and YSYEKL. V was shortened by 2 bases and J by 0 bases, with 11 bases between the two germline ends. The CDR3 coding sequence is TGCGCCAGCAGCCAAACTATCAGCTACTCCTACGAGCAGTACTTC. Its translation is CASSQTISYSYEQYF.

The chain is built from TRBV2 and TRBJ2-1, with 10 positions matching TRBD2. The CDR3 loop spans 17 amino acids. V trimming: 2 bases; J trimming: 4 bases; junction bases outside the gene matches: 8. CDR1 and CDR2 (germline): SNHLY, FYNNEI. The CDR3 loop reads CASSETFTSGKYNEQFF. CDR3 nucleotides: TGTGCCAGCAGTGAAACGTTTACTAGCGGGAAATACAATGAGCAGTTCTTC.

This clonotype showed up many times. The V and J genes are TRBV28 and TRBJ2-5, with 7 bases that match TRBD2. The germline CDR1 and CDR2 sequences are MDHEN and SYDVKM. Trimming at V came to 6 bases and at J to 0 bases, leaving 10 bases not matched to a gene. The CDR3 runs to 16 residues. CDR3 residues: CASSRTSVGYQETQYF. CDR3 sequence (DNA): TGTGCCAGCAGCCGAACTAGCGTCGGGTACCAAGAGACCCAGTACTTC.

V usage is TRBV18 and J usage is TRBJ2-1, with 8 bases matching TRBD2. V shed 0 bases and J 2 bases; nucleotides not matched to a gene: 3. Germline CDR1 is KGHSH and CDR2 is LQKENI. The CDR3 is made up of 16 amino acids. DNA for the CDR3: TGTGCCAGCTCACCACCGCTAGCGGGCACCTACAATGAGCAGTTCTTC. As protein: CASSPPLAGTYNEQFF.

This clonotype was found a few times. The V gene is TRBV5-1, the J gene TRBJ2-3; 7 bases line up with TRBD2. Germline V gene sequence: CDR1 SGHRS, CDR2 YFSETQ. CDR3 length: 15 amino acids. The trim removed 3 bases at V and 1 base at J, leaving 5 bases unmatched. CDR3 bases: TGCGCCAGCAGCTACGCGGGGGTCGGCACAGATACGCAGTATTTT. Translated: CASSYAGVGTDTQYF.

The rearrangement links TRBV3-1 to TRBJ1-4; D gene unclear. Germline assignment: CDR1 LGHDT and CDR2 YNNKEL (reference sequence). The germline V and J ends were trimmed by 1 base and 13 bases, with 19 bases remaining between them. CDR3 length equals 15 residues. The CDR3 nucleotides are TGTGCCAGCAGCCAAGGAGGAGGGAGGACCAAGGCACTGTTTTTT. Its protein is CASSQGGGRTKALFF.

This chain joins TRBV6-2 or TRBV6-3 and TRBJ1-2; 7 bases are a match to TRBD1. J was trimmed by 4 bases and V by 7 bases; bases with no gene match: 9. CDR3 length equals 14 residues. Germline V gene lookup returns CDR1 MNHEY and CDR2 SVGEGT. The CDR3 loop is CASTKPGDSYGYTF. The CDR3 nucleotides are TGTGCCAGCACCAAGCCAGGGGACAGCTATGGCTACACCTTC.

This clonotype was seen repeatedly, ten times or more. The chain is built from TRBV18 and TRBJ2-7; D might be TRBD1 (5 bases). With 6 bases removed from V and 3 bases from J, the gap between germline ends came to 21 bases. The CDR3 is 16 residues long. CDR1 is KGHSH and CDR2 is LQKENI in the germline V gene. CDR3 nucleotides: TGTGCCAGCTCCCCCGAAGTGGTCAGGGCGCACTACGAGCAGTACTTC. Amino acid sequence: CASSPEVVRAHYEQYF. Using reference TRBV18 and TRBJ2-7 for the parts outside the CDR3, the full variable domain is NAGVMQNPRHLVRRRGQEARLRCSPMKGHSHVYWYRQLPEEGLKFMVYLQKENIIDESGMPKERFSAEFPKEGPSILRIQQVVRGDSAAYFCASSPEVVRAHYEQYFGPGTRLTVT.

The chain uses TRBV5-1 and TRBJ1-6; D remains unclear. V lost 4 bases to trimming and J lost 3 bases, with 14 bases between them. This CDR3 has 16 residues. CDR1 is SGHRS and CDR2 is YFSETQ in the germline V gene. CDR3 nucleotide sequence: TGCGCCAGCAGCATTCAGGTTTTTGGCTATAATTCACCCCTCCACTTT. Protein: CASSIQVFGYNSPLHF.

The chain uses TRBV6-2 or TRBV6-3 and TRBJ2-7; D might be TRBD1 (5 bases). Looked up from germline, CDR1 is MNHEY and CDR2 is SVGEGT. V lost 7 bases to trimming and J lost 0 bases, with 13 bases between them. The CDR3 spans 14 residues. The CDR3 sequence is CASTSTEDSYEQYF. The CDR3 bases are TGTGCCAGCACCTCGACAGAGGACTCCTACGAGCAGTACTTC.

This clonotype was observed a handful of times. Germline and junction disagree at one end, which may indicate a read error. The V and J genes are TRBV7-9 and TRBJ2-1, with D perhaps TRBD1 (6 bases). CDR1 and CDR2 (germline): SEHNR, FQNEAQ (reference sequence). This CDR3 has 15 residues. CDR3 sequence (DNA): TGTGCCAGCAGCCACCAGGGGAGCACACACAATGGGCAGTTCTTC. This encodes CASSHQGSTHNGQFF.

This clonotype was detected a few times. This sequence joins TRBV10-2 and TRBJ1-6, with TRBD1 matching 8 bases. V trimming: 3 bases; J trimming: 4 bases; junction bases outside the gene matches: 5. CDR3 size: 16 residues. CDR1 and CDR2 from the germline V gene are WSHSY and SAAADI. The CDR3 nucleotides are TGCGCCAGCAGTGAACCGCAGGGGGCTTATAATTCACCCCTCCACTTT. Translated: CASSEPQGAYNSPLHF.